Detailed here is one TCR beta chain. Its target is unknown. The data are from a study of shared clonotypes between healthy human individuals. CD45RO-negative, CCR7-positively selected cells formed the naive CD8 fraction, excluding terminally differentiated effector memory CD45RA+ cells. V lost 2 bases, J lost 4 bases, and 11 bases lay in between. Germline CDR1 SGHTA, CDR2 FQGTGA. This CDR3 region has 14 residues. Clones were sequenced by immunoSEQ multiplex PCR, and TCRdb holds only the in-frame ones, with some missing. This sample yields more than 2 million clones, of which about 94% are seen a single time; approximately 1.7% belongs to the top ten. Broader study findings: Even with large depth, rarefaction showed that sorted-subset sequencing was incomplete. Limited genetic and exposure-history diversity came from having few donors. Compared with clonotypes that all four donors shared, non-shared clonotypes had lower generation probabilities.

Sequencing was carried out using naive CD8+ T cells from PBMCs. This receptor was identified in a man younger than 35 in good health. Some clones in this sample may be carry-over from other donors' samples. The gene calls are TRBV7-3 and TRBJ2-5, with unresolved D. The CDR3 bases are TGTGCCAGCAGCTTAGTGGGGTCGGGAGAGACCCAGTACTTC. This encodes CASSLVGSGETQYF. Supplemented by reference TRBV7-3 and TRBJ2-5, the full variable domain reads GAGVSQTPSNKVTEKGKYVELRCDPISGHTALYWYRQSLGQGPEFLIYFQGTGAADDSGLPNDRFFAVRPEGSVSTLKIQRTERGDSAVYLCASSLVGSGETQYFGPGTRLLVL.